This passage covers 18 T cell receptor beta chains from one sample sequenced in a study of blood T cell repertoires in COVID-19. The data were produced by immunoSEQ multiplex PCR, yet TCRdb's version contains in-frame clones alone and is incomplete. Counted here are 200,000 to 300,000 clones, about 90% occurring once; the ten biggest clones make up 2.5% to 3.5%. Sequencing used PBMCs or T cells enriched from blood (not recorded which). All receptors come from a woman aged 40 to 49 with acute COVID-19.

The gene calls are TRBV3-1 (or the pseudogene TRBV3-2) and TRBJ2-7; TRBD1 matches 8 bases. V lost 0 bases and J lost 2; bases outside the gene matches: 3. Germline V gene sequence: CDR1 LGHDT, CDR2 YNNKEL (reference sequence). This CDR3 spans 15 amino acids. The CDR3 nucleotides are TGTGCCAGCAGCCAAGACAGGGGGCAGACCTACGAGCAGTACTTC. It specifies CASSQDRGQTYEQYF.

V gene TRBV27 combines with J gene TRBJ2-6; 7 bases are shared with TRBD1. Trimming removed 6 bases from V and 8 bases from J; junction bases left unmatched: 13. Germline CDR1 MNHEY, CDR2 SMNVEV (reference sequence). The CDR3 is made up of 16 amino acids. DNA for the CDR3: TGTGCCAGCAGCCGCCTCGGACAGGTGGAAACCAACGTCCTGACTTTC. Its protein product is CASSRLGQVETNVLTF.

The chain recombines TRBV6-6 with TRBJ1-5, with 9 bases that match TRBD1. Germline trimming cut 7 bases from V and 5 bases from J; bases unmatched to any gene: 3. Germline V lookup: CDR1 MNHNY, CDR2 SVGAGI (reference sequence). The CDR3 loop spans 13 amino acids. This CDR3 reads CASKTGGDQPQHF. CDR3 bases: TGTGCCAGCAAGACAGGGGGTGATCAGCCCCAGCATTTT.

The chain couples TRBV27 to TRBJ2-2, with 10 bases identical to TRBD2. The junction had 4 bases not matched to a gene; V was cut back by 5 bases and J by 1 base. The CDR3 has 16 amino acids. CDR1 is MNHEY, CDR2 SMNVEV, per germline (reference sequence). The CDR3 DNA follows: TGTGCCAGCAGTGAGCGGACTAGCGGGAACACCGGGGAGCTGTTTTTT. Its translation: CASSERTSGNTGELFF.

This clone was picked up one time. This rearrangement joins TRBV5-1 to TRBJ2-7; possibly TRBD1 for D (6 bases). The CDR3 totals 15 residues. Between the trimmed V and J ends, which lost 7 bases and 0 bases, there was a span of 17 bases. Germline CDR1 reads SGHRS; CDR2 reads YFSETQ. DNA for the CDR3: TGCGCCAGCGCAAGGCGAGGGGGTAACTCCTACGAGCAGTACTTC. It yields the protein CASARRGGNSYEQYF.

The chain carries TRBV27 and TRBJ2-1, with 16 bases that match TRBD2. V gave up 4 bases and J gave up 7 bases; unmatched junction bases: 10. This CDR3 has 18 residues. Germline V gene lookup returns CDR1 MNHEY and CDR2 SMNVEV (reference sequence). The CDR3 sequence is CASSSLGLAGGPLNEQFF. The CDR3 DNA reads TGTGCCAGCAGTTCCCTGGGACTAGCGGGAGGGCCATTAAATGAGCAGTTCTTC.

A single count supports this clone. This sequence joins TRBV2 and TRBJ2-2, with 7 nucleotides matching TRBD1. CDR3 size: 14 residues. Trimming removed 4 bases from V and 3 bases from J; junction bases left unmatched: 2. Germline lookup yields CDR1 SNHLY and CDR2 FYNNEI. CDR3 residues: CASSVTGYTGELFF. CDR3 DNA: TGTGCCAGCAGTGTGACAGGGTACACCGGGGAGCTGTTTTTT.

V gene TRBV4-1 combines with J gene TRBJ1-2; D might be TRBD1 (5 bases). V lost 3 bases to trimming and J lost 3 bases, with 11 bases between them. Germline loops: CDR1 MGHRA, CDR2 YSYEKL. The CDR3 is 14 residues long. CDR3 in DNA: TGCGCCAGCAGCCAGGAAAGGGGTGACTATGGCTACACCTTC. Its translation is CASSQERGDYGYTF.

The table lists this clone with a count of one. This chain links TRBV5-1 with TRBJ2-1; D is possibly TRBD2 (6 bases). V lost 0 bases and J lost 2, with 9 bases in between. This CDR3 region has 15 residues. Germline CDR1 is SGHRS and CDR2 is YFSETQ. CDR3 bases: TGCGCCAGCAGCTTGGGGGGGGATCCCTACAATGAGCAGTTCTTC. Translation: CASSLGGDPYNEQFF. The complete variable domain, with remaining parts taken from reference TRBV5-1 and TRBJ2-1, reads KAGVTQTPRYLIKTRGQQVTLSCSPISGHRSVSWYQQTPGQGLQFLFEYFSETQRNKGNFPGRFSGRQFSNSRSEMNVSTLELGDSALYLCASSLGGDPYNEQFFGPGTRLTVL.

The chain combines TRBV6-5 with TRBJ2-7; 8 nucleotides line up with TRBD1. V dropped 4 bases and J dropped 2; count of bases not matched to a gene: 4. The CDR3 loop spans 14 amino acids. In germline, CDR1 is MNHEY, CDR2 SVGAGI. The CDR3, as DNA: TGTGCCAGCAGTTCCCCGGACAGGGCCTACGAGCAGTACTTC. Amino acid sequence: CASSSPDRAYEQYF.

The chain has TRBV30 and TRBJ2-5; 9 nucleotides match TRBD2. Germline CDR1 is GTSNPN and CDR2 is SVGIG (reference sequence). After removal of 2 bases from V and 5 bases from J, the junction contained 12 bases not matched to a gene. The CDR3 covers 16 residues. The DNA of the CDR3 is TGTGCCTGGAGTCATAGAGCGGGGGGTGCTCGGGAGACCCAGTACTTC. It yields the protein CAWSHRAGGARETQYF.

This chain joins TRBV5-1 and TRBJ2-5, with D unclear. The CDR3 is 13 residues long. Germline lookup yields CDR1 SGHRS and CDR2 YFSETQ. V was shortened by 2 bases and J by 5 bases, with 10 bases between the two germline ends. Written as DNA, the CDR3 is TGCGCCAGCAGCTTTTCCGGTCGCGAGACCCAGTACTTC. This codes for CASSFSGRETQYF.

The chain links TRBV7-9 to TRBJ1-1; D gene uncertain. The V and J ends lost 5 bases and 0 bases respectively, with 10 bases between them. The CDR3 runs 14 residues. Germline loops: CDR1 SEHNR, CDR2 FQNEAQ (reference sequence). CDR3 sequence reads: CASSPGGLNTEAFF. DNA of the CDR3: TGTGCCAGCAGCCCGGGAGGCCTGAACACTGAAGCTTTCTTT.

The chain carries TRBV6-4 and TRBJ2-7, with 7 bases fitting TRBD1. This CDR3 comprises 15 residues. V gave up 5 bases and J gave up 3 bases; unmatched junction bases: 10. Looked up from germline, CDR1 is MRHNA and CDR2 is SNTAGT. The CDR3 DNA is TGTGCCAGCAGTCCCGGACAGGAAAGGATCTACGAGCAGTACTTC. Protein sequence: CASSPGQERIYEQYF.

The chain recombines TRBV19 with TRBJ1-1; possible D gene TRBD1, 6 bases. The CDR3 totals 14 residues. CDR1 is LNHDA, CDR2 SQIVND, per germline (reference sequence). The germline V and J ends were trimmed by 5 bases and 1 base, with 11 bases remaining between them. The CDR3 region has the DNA TGTGCCAGTAGTGGTGGGACACCGAACACTGAAGCTTTCTTT. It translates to CASSGGTPNTEAFF.

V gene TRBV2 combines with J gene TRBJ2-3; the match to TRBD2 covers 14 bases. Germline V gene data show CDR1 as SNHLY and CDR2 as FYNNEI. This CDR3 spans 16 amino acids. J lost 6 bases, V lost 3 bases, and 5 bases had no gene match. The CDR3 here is CASSESGTSGSDTQYF. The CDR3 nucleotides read TGTGCCAGCAGTGAGAGTGGGACTAGCGGGAGTGATACGCAGTATTTT. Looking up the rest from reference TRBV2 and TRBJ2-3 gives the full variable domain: EPEVTQTPSHQVTQMGQEVILRCVPISNHLYFYWYRQILGQKVEFLVSFYNNEISEKSEIFDDQFSVERPDGSNFTLKIRSTKLEDSAMYFCASSESGTSGSDTQYFGPGTRLTVL.

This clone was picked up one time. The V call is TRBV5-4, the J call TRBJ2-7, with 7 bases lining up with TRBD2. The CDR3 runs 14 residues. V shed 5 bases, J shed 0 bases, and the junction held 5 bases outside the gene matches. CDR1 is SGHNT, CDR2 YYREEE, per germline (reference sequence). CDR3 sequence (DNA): TGTGCCAGCAGGGAAGGGACTACCTCCTACGAGCAGTACTTC. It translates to CASREGTTSYEQYF.

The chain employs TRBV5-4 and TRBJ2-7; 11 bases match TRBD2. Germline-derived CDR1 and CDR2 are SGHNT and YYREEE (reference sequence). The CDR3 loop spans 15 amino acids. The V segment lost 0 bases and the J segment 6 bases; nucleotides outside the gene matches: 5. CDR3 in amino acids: CASSLGSGRATEQYF. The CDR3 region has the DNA TGTGCCAGCAGCTTGGGTAGCGGGAGGGCTACCGAGCAGTACTTC.